The 21 T cell receptor beta chains below were found in one sample sequenced in a study of molecular identifiers for immune sequencing clone quantification. TCRdb reprocessed the PCR reads with MiXCR, giving one entry per CDR3 protein. The repertoire holds 70,000 to 95,000 distinct CDR3 sequences, with over 15% as singletons. The sequenced material came from naive CD8+ T cells from blood, with Jurkat cell RNA spiked in. Sample subset: FACS-sorted CD8+CD4-CCR7+CD45RA+ naive T cells. The receptors here all came from a human donor in good health. Some libraries in this study had Jurkat cell RNA spiked in.

This clonotype has just a few counts. This chain connects TRBV3-1 to TRBJ2-2; 12 bases are a match to TRBD2. Germline V gives CDR1 LGHDT, CDR2 YNNKEL (reference sequence). The CDR3 covers 20 residues. With 2 bases clipped from V and 5 bases from J, the junction kept 15 bases outside the gene matches. As DNA, the CDR3 is TGTGCCAGCAGCCAATATTGGTCGCAGACTAGCGGGAGTTGGACCGGGGAGCTGTTTTTT. As protein: CASSQYWSQTSGSWTGELFF.

In its sample, this clonotype was seen many times. The chain is built from TRBV6-2 or TRBV6-3 and TRBJ2-5; TRBD1 agrees at 7 bases. The CDR3 totals 17 residues. The germline gives CDR1 MNHEY, CDR2 SVGEGT. With 0 bases clipped from V and 4 bases from J, the junction kept 11 bases outside the gene matches. The CDR3: CASSYSPYDRAGETQYF. The DNA of the CDR3 is TGTGCCAGCAGTTACTCACCCTACGACAGGGCAGGAGAGACCCAGTACTTC.

The chain couples TRBV9 to TRBJ1-6; D perhaps matches TRBD1 (5 bases). CDR3 length: 14 amino acids. Trimming removed 2 bases from V and 8 bases from J, with 11 bases in between. Germline V lookup: CDR1 SGDLS, CDR2 YYNGEE. CDR3 DNA: TGTGCCAGCAGCGTGGGGGATATGGATTCACCCCTCCACTTT. Protein: CASSVGDMDSPLHF.

The table lists this clonotype with many counts. CDR3 nucleotides: TGCGCCAGCAGCCAAGATCCGACTAGCGGGGACGAGCAGTACTTC. This codes for CASSQDPTSGDEQYF. The chain joins TRBV4-1 to TRBJ2-7; TRBD2 matches 11 bases. Germline trimming cut 0 bases from V and 5 bases from J; bases unmatched to any gene: 3. This CDR3 region has 15 residues. Germline assignment: CDR1 MGHRA and CDR2 YSYEKL.

This clonotype appeared many times. The CDR3 region is CASSPPGRLWDNSPLHF. The CDR3 DNA sequence: TGTGCCAGCAGCCCTCCTGGTAGGCTGTGGGATAATTCACCCCTCCACTTT. V usage is TRBV28 and J usage is TRBJ1-6; no definite D call. The ends were cut back, 6 bases at V and 5 bases at J, with 20 bases in the middle. The CDR3 is made up of 17 amino acids. Germline V lookup: CDR1 MDHEN, CDR2 SYDVKM.

This clonotype was found a few times. V usage is TRBV11-2 and J usage is TRBJ2-1; D ambiguous. The CDR3 loop spans 12 amino acids. From germline, CDR1 is SGHAT and CDR2 FQNNGV. V lost 5 bases, J lost 10 bases, and 12 bases lay in between. The CDR3 DNA reads as TGTGCCAGCAGCGATGAAGATCGGGAGCAGTTCTTC. This codes for CASSDEDREQFF.

The CDR3 DNA is TGTGCCAGCAGTTCGTCGATCCTCGCGGGAGGGCCTAGTTACGAGCAGTACTTC. Amino acids: CASSSSILAGGPSYEQYF. This chain joins TRBV28 and TRBJ2-7, with 9 bases that match TRBD2. With V trimmed by 4 bases and J by 4 bases, 17 bases remained unmatched. CDR1 and CDR2 (germline): MDHEN, SYDVKM. The CDR3 totals 18 residues.

This clonotype was seen only a few times. With a much larger clone just one base away, this may be a read error. The chain joins TRBV9 to TRBJ2-2, with D tentatively TRBD2 (6 bases). There are 14 residues in the CDR3. Germline V CDR1 and CDR2: SGDLS, YYNGEE. The CDR3 protein is CASCVGGPTGELFF. For the CDR3, the DNA is TGTGCCAGCTGCGTAGGAGGGCCCACCGGGGAGCTGTTTTTT.

There are many counts of this clonotype. The chain combines TRBV30 with TRBJ2-3; 10 bases fit TRBD2. V lost 0 bases and J lost 7; bases outside the gene matches: 7. The germline V gene encodes CDR1 GTSNPN and CDR2 SVGIG (reference sequence). The CDR3 is made up of 15 amino acids. CDR3 amino acids: CAWSVLAGVPNTQYF. The CDR3 DNA reads TGTGCCTGGAGTGTCCTAGCGGGGGTGCCTAATACGCAGTATTTT.

This clonotype was seen at least ten times. This chain joins TRBV4-3 and TRBJ1-3; a weak D match, TRBD1 (5 bases). V lost 0 bases and J 2 bases, leaving 8 bases between the germline ends. The CDR3 extends over 15 amino acids. CDR1 is LGHNA, CDR2 YSLEER, per germline. CDR3 protein: CASSQDSRAGNTIYF. CDR3 DNA sequence: TGCGCCAGCAGCCAAGATTCCAGGGCTGGAAACACCATATATTTT.

In this sample, this clonotype turned up many times. The chain recombines TRBV6-2 or TRBV6-3 with TRBJ1-5; D not certain. This CDR3 is 13 amino acids long. Trimming removed 0 bases from V and 8 bases from J, with 8 bases in between. Per the germline V gene, CDR1 is MNHEY and CDR2 is SVGEGT. The CDR3 region is CASSYSIGEPQHF. As DNA, the CDR3 is TGTGCCAGCAGTTACTCCATCGGGGAGCCCCAGCATTTT.

Notes on this clonotype: A much larger clone differs by one base, so this may be a read error. J is TRBJ2-7 and V is TRBV4-3; 8 bases are shared with TRBD2. Trimming cost V 6 bases and J 8 bases; bases outside gene matches: 12. Looked up from germline, CDR1 is LGHNA and CDR2 is YSLEER. The CDR3 has 14 residues. CDR3 nucleotide sequence: TGCGCCAGCAGACCGGGACTAGGGGTAAACAAGCAGTACTTC. This encodes CASRPGLGVNKQYF.

This clonotype was counted many times. The V call is TRBV11-2, the J call TRBJ2-1; no reliable D call. The CDR3 contains 13 residues. V dropped 1 base and J dropped 7 bases, with 8 bases sitting between them. From germline, CDR1 is SGHAT and CDR2 FQNNGV. CDR3 amino acids: CASSLGSKNEQFF. DNA for the CDR3: TGTGCCAGCAGCTTAGGGAGTAAGAATGAGCAGTTCTTC. Supplemented by reference TRBV11-2 and TRBJ2-1, the full variable domain reads EAGVAQSPRYKIIEKRQSVAFWCNPISGHATLYWYQQILGQGPKLLIQFQNNGVVDDSQLPKDRFSAERLKGVDSTLKIQPAKLEDSAVYLCASSLGSKNEQFFGPGTRLTVL.

With respect to this clonotype: A much larger clone lies a single base off, so this may be a read error. The chain is built from TRBV27 and TRBJ2-5; possible D gene TRBD2, 5 bases. V lost 2 bases and J lost 1, with 11 bases in between. Germline CDR1 reads MNHEY; CDR2 reads SMNVEV (reference sequence). The CDR3 length is 15 residues. The CDR3 is CASSLRLTFQETQYF. DNA for the CDR3: TGTGCCAGCAGTTTACGACTAACCTTCCAAGAGACCCAGTACTTC.

This clonotype showed up many times. CDR3 in DNA: TGTGCCAGTAGTATTGGGACAGGGAACGCCTACGAGCAGTACTTC. This sequence encodes CASSIGTGNAYEQYF. This chain connects TRBV19 to TRBJ2-7; TRBD1 agrees at 9 bases. Germline CDR1 is LNHDA and CDR2 is SQIVND (reference sequence). The CDR3 extends over 15 amino acids. J was trimmed by 2 bases and V by 3 bases; bases with no gene match: 5.

This clonotype was found many times. The J gene is TRBJ1-1, the V gene TRBV4-3, with TRBD1 matching over 9 bases. Germline values: CDR1 LGHNA, CDR2 YSLEER. V lost 4 bases to trimming and J lost 14 bases; unmatched junction nucleotides: 14. This CDR3 has 14 amino acids. DNA of the CDR3: TGCGCCAGCAGCCTAGACGGGACAGGGACGAAATTATTCTTT. The encoded protein is CASSLDGTGTKLFF.

This clonotype has ten or more counts. The rearrangement joins TRBV6-6 to TRBJ1-5, with 7 positions matching TRBD1. Per the germline V gene, CDR1 is MNHNY and CDR2 is SVGAGI (reference sequence). The CDR3 covers 13 residues. With 10 bases clipped from V and 7 bases from J, the junction kept 10 bases outside the gene matches. The DNA for the CDR3 is TGTGCCACCGGGGGAGGGGGCAGGCAGCCCCAGCATTTT. Residues: CATGGGGRQPQHF.

This clonotype was found many times. V gene TRBV6-5 combines with J gene TRBJ2-7; perhaps TRBD2 as D (5 bases). The V end lost 0 bases, the J end lost 3 bases, and 12 bases lay between the germline ends. CDR3 length: 15 residues. Germline V gene data show CDR1 as MNHEY and CDR2 as SVGAGI. The CDR3 DNA reads as TGTGCCAGCAGTTACTCTTTCGCGGGCTACTACGAGCAGTACTTC. Translated: CASSYSFAGYYEQYF.

This clonotype was detected ten times or more. This rearrangement joins TRBV7-7 to TRBJ2-1; no definite D call. The CDR3 is 13 residues long. Germline values: CDR1 SSHAT, CDR2 FNYEAQ (reference sequence). Trimming took off 3 bases at V and 4 bases at J, with 7 bases between the two ends. The CDR3, as DNA: TGTGCCAGCAGCTTTAATTGGTACAATGAGCAGTTCTTC. Its translation: CASSFNWYNEQFF.

With respect to this clonotype: Likely a read error: the CDR3 ends without its conserved phenylalanine or tryptophan. J is TRBJ2-7 and V is TRBV5-1; D remains unclear. The CDR3 loop spans 15 amino acids. The ends were cut back, 0 bases at V and 0 bases at J, with 10 bases in the middle. Per the germline V gene, CDR1 is SGHRS and CDR2 is YFSETQ. CDR3 region: CASSLAGLNSYEQYL. CDR3 DNA sequence: TGCGCCAGCAGCTTGGCGGGCCTTAACTCCTACGAGCAGTACCTC.

This clonotype was found many times. The CDR3 here is CASSPRPDISYNEQFF. The CDR3 bases are TGCGCCAGCAGCCCCCGCCCCGACATCTCCTACAATGAGCAGTTCTTC. The chain has TRBV4-3 and TRBJ2-1; no clear D gene. CDR3 length equals 16 residues. The germline V gene encodes CDR1 LGHNA and CDR2 YSLEER. The V end was cut by 4 bases, the J end by 0 bases, with 13 bases between.